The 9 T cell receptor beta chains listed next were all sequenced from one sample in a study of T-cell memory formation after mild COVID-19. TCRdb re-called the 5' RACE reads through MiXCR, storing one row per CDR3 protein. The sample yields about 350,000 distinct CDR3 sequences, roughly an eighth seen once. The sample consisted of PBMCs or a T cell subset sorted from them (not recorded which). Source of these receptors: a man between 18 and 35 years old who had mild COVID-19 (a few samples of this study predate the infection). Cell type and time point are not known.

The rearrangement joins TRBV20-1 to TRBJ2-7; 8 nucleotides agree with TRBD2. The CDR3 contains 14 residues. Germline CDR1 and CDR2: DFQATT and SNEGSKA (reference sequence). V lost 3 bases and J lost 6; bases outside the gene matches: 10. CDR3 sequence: CSASPPTGGAEQYF. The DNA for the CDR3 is TGCAGTGCTAGTCCCCCCACGGGGGGGGCCGAGCAGTACTTC.

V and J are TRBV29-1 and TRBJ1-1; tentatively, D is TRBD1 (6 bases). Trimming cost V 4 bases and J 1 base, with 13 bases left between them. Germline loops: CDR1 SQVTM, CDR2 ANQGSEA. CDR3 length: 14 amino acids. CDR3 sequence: CSVAQGLTNTEAFF. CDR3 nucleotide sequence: TGCAGCGTTGCACAGGGACTGACGAACACTGAAGCTTTCTTT.

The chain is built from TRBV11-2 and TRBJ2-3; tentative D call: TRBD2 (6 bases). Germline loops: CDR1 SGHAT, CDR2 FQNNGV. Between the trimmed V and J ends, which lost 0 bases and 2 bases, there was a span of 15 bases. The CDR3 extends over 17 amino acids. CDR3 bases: TGTGCCAGCAGCTTAGATCGCGGGACGGGATCCACAGATACGCAGTATTTT. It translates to CASSLDRGTGSTDTQYF.

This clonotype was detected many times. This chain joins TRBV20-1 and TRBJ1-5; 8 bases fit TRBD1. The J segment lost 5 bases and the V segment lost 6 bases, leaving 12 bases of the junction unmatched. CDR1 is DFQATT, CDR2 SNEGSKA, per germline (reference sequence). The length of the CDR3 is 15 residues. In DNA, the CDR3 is TGCAGTGCCGAGACCGCCGGGACAGGAGATCAGCCCCAGCATTTT. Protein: CSAETAGTGDQPQHF.

In nucleotides, the CDR3 is TGTGCCAGCAGCTCTGGACATGCTGGGGCCAACGTCCTGACTTTC. Translation: CASSSGHAGANVLTF. The V gene is TRBV7-3, the J gene TRBJ2-6, with a possible D match to TRBD1 (5 bases). CDR3 length equals 15 residues. The V gene's germline CDR1 is SGHTA and CDR2 FQGTGA. V lost 4 bases, J lost 2 bases, and 9 bases lay in between.

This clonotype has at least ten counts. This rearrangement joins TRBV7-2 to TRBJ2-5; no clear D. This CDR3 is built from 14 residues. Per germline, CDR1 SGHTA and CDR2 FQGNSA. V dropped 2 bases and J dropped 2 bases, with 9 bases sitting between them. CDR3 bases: TGTGCCAGCAGCTTAAGGACGAGGCAAGAGACCCAGTACTTC. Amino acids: CASSLRTRQETQYF. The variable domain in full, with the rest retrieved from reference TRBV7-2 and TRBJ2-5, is GAGVSQSPSNKVTEKGKDVELRCDPISGHTALYWYRQSLGQGLEFLIYFQGNSAPDKSGLPSDRFSAERTGGSVSTLTIQRTQQEDSAVYLCASSLRTRQETQYFGPGTRLLVL.

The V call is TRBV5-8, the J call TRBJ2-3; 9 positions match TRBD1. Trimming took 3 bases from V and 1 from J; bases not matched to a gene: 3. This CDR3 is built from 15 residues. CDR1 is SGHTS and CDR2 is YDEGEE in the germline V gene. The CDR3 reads CASSYRQGGTDTQYF. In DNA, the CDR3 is TGTGCCAGCAGCTATCGACAGGGGGGCACAGATACGCAGTATTTT.

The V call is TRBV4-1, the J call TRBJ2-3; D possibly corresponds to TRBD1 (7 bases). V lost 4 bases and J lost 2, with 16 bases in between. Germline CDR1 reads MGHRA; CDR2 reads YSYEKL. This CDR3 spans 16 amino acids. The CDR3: CASSPSAGQPTDTQYF. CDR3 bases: TGCGCCAGCAGCCCCAGCGCGGGACAGCCCACAGATACGCAGTATTTT.

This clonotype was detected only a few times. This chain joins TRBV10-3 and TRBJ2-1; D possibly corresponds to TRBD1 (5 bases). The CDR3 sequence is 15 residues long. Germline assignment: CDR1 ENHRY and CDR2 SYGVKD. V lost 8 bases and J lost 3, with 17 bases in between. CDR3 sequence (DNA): TGTGCCATCTCCCCTCAGGGTCCAGGCTACAATGAGCAGTTCTTC. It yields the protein CAISPQGPGYNEQFF.